The TCR beta chain under discussion was sequenced for a study of T cell responses to AZD1222 COVID-19 vaccine. Study-level findings and limits: Compared with day 0, the breadth and depth of the Spike-specific TCR repertoire rose significantly after two doses of AZD1222. Sampled repertoires all dated from after the peak T cell response. The donor cohort was predominantly white British with a female majority, and clonal diversity may have been underestimated. Regions left unmutated in variants are reportedly the target of nearly half of spike-specific TCRs.

Sequenced by immunoSEQ multiplex PCR; TCRdb stores in-frame clones only, minus some. The table has fewer than 70,000 clones, under 90% seen once; the top ten hold over 12%. As concerns this clone: Its antigen is unknown.

This specimen was peripheral blood, taken 28 days after the second AZD1222 dose. The clonotype originates from an adult who received the AZD1222 COVID-19 vaccine.

The CDR3 protein is CASSEDRNTIYF. CDR3 in DNA: TGTGCCAGCAGTGAGGACAGAAACACCATATATTTT. J is TRBJ1-3 and V is TRBV2; tentative D call: TRBD1 (5 bases). Trimming took 3 bases from V and 5 from J, leaving 5 bases between them. Germline V gives CDR1 SNHLY, CDR2 FYNNEI. The CDR3 has 12 amino acids.